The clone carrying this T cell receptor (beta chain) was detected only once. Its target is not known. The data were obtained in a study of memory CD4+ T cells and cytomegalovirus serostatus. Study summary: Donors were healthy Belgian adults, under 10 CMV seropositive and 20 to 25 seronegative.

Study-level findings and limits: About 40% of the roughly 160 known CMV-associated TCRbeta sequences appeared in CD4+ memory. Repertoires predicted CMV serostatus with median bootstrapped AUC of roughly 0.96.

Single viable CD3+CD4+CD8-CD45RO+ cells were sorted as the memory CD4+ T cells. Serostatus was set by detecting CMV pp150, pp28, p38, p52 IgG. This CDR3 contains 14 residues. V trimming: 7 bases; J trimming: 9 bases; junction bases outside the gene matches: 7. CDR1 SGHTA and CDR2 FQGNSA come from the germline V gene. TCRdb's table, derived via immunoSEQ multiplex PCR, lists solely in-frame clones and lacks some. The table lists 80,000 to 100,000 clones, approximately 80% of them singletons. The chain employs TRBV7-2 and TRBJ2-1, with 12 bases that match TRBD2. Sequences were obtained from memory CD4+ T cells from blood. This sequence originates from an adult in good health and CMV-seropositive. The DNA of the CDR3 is TGTGCCAGCACCACGACTAGCGGGAGCGGTGAGCAGTTCTTC. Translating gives CASTTTSGSGEQFF. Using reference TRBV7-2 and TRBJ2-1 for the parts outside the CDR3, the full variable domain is GAGVSQSPSNKVTEKGKDVELRCDPISGHTALYWYRQSLGQGLEFLIYFQGNSAPDKSGLPSDRFSAERTGGSVSTLTIQRTQQEDSAVYLCASTTTSGSGEQFFGPGTRLTVL.